These T cell receptor beta chains were read from a single sample in a study of cytomegalovirus exposure and HLA in healthy donors. Sequenced by immunoSEQ multiplex PCR; TCRdb stores in-frame clones only, minus some. Here the sample spans about 130,000 clones, roughly 90% being singletons. Sample: PBMCs. The source of these receptors is a young man in good health and CMV-seronegative. Each CDR3 is given with its conserved first and last residue. The D gene is left open where the match is weak. Rows give clone size only sometimes, using once, few, many, or a class for an expanded clone.

V,D,J,size,DNA,CDR3
TRBV19,.,TRBJ2-3,.,TGTGCCAGTAATGAGGGAGTAACAGATACGCAGTATTTT,CASNEGVTDTQYF
TRBV19,.,TRBJ1-5,.,TGTGCCAGTAGTTTAAGCGGGAATCAGCCCCAGCATTTT,CASSLSGNQPQHF
TRBV2,TRBD1,TRBJ2-3,.,TGTGCCAGCAGTGGAACCCTCAACAGGGGGCGGTGGGATACGCAGTATTTT,CASSGTLNRGRWDTQYF
TRBV6-1,.,TRBJ1-5,once,TGTGCCAGCAGCCTACAGGGTAATATTCAGCCCCAGCATTTT,CASSLQGNIQPQHF
TRBV2,.,TRBJ2-7,.,TGTGCCAGCAGTGAAAACTACTCCTACGAGCAGTACTTC,CASSENYSYEQYF
TRBV7-2,.,TRBJ1-5,.,TGTGCCAGCAGCTTAACCTACGGGAATCAGCCCCAGCATTTT,CASSLTYGNQPQHF
TRBV6-1,.,TRBJ2-7,once,TGTGCCATCTCGGGGGACCCGCCGCAGGACGAGCAGTACTTC,CAISGDPPQDEQYF
TRBV6-1,.,TRBJ1-1,.,TGTGCCAGCAGTGGACGCTTCCGGGATCTGAACACTGAAGCTTTCTTT,CASSGRFRDLNTEAFF
TRBV9,TRBD1,TRBJ2-7,.,TGTGCCAGCAGCGTGAAGCCTTCAGGGGGCTCCTACGAGCAGTACTTC,CASSVKPSGGSYEQYF
TRBV6-5,.,TRBJ1-2,.,TGTGCCAGCGCGTCGCGAAACTATGGCTACACCTTC,CASASRNYGYTF
TRBV9,TRBD2,TRBJ2-1,.,TGTGCCAGCAGCGTAGTTGGCGGGAGGGCCAATAATGAGCAGTTCTTC,CASSVVGGRANNEQFF
TRBV27,TRBD2,TRBJ2-7,.,TGTGCCAGCAGTTTAGATAGCGGGGCTTACTCCTACGAGCAGTACTTC,CASSLDSGAYSYEQYF
TRBV10-3,TRBD1,TRBJ1-2,once,TGTGCCATCAGTGAGTCGGGGACAGGGGTCGGCTACACCTTC,CAISESGTGVGYTF
TRBV7-2,.,TRBJ2-3,.,TGTGCCAGCAGCTTGCACGAGGAAGGTACGCAGTATTTT,CASSLHEEGTQYF